The clone carrying this T cell receptor beta chain was found a few times. This entry comes from a study of TIL therapy for anti-PD-1-resistant metastatic lung cancer. Across the whole study: Progressing patients received lymphodepletion, expanded TIL infusion and IL-2. Most patients had lung adenocarcinoma; a handful of tumors were EGFR-mutant, two ALK-rearranged; half smoked currently or formerly.

Time point in this sample: pre-treatment sample, taken before nivolumab and TIL therapy. This was the immunoSEQ v3 assay. Each library reached around 1.9 million read pairs, or 5-6 million at deep level. TCRdb's copy holds only in-frame clones and misses some; the assay was immunoSEQ multiplex PCR. The data contain around 55,000 clones, about 81% of them singletons. V shed 0 bases and J shed 9 bases, with 10 bases lying between them. From germline, CDR1 is SGHRS and CDR2 YFSETQ. This CDR3 comprises 14 residues. This specimen consisted of blood, obtained at baseline. The rearrangement links TRBV5-1 to TRBJ1-6; D is undetermined. The sequence came from a person aged 25 to 80 with non-small cell lung cancer. The chain's CDR3 is CASSLGSFASPLHF. The CDR3 nucleotides read TGCGCCAGCAGCTTGGGCAGCTTCGCTTCACCCCTCCACTTT.